Below, 30 T cell receptor beta chains from the same sample are listed, as sequenced in a study of Graves' ophthalmopathy and Graves' hyperthyroidism. For repertoire sequencing, the TCR beta CDR3 regions were amplified from RNA transcripts. HTBI-primed RT-PCR formed the first round, and a multiplex PCR formed the second. TCRdb reprocessed the multiplex PCR reads with MiXCR, giving one entry per CDR3 protein. Seen here are just over 600,000 distinct CDR3 sequences, 22% observed once, and the top ten hold around 6.5%. Sequencing input: peripheral blood. Receptors originate from a woman younger than 30 with stable Graves' hyperthyroidism. Some clones in this sample may be carry-over from other donors' samples.

This clonotype was recorded at least ten times. The chain couples TRBV6-1 to TRBJ1-1; D is unclear. V was trimmed by 7 bases and J by 4 bases, leaving 7 bases between them. The length of the CDR3 is 11 residues. Germline CDR1 reads MNHNS; CDR2 reads SASEGT. The CDR3 loop reads CASTEGTEAFF. For the CDR3, the DNA is TGTGCCAGCACCGAAGGCACTGAAGCTTTCTTT.

This clonotype has at least ten counts. Just one base apart from a much larger clone, this may be a read error. The V call is TRBV6-1, the J call TRBJ2-5, with D uncertain. The germline V gene has CDR1 MNHNS and CDR2 SASEGT. There are 13 residues in the CDR3. The CDR3: CASSVGIQETKYF. As DNA, the CDR3 is TGTGCCAGCAGTGTAGGAATCCAAGAGACCAAGTACTTC.

This clonotype was counted ten times or more. A read error may explain this, as a much larger clone is one base away. The chain couples TRBV12-3 or TRBV12-4 to TRBJ2-7; no firm D call. The CDR3 length is 15 residues. The CDR3 DNA is TGTACCAGCAGTTTAGAATCGATTGCCGCCTACGAGCAGTACTTC. It is translated as CTSSLESIAAYEQYF.

The chain couples TRBV28 to TRBJ2-5; 7 positions agree with TRBD1. This CDR3 spans 15 amino acids. CDR1 is MDHEN, CDR2 SYDVKM, per germline. The trim removed 4 bases at V and 5 bases at J, leaving 10 bases unmatched. The CDR3 sequence: CASSYYRGQRETQYF. In DNA, the CDR3 is TGTGCCAGCAGTTACTACAGGGGCCAGCGGGAGACCCAGTACTTC.

The rearrangement uses TRBV29-1 and TRBJ1-1; no clear D. V was clipped by 2 bases and J by 10 bases, with 11 bases between them. Germline CDR1 reads SQVTM; CDR2 reads ANQGSEA. This CDR3 region has 11 residues. The CDR3 region is CSVERDRRAFF. The DNA for the CDR3 is TGCAGCGTTGAACGCGACCGGAGAGCTTTCTTT.

The V gene is TRBV14, the J gene TRBJ1-3; D is uncertain. Germline CDR1 reads SGHDN; CDR2 reads FVKESK. Trimming took 3 bases from V and 0 from J, leaving 12 bases between them. The CDR3 has 16 amino acids. The CDR3 protein is CASSHPGRGSGNTIYF. In nucleotides, the CDR3 is TGTGCCAGCAGCCATCCAGGCCGCGGCTCTGGAAACACCATATATTTT.

CDR3 residues: CASSPGHIYEQYF. The CDR3 DNA reads as TGTGCCAGCAGCCCGGGACATATTTACGAGCAGTACTTC. The genes are TRBV14 and TRBJ2-7; perhaps TRBD1 as D (6 bases). Between the trimmed V and J ends, which lost 4 bases and 4 bases, there was a span of 11 bases. The germline gives CDR1 SGHDN, CDR2 FVKESK. CDR3 length: 13 amino acids.

This clonotype has at least ten counts. The chain links TRBV12-5 to TRBJ2-7; 7 nucleotides agree with TRBD1. Unmatched junction bases numbered 6, after V lost 4 bases and J lost 0 bases. This CDR3 is 15 amino acids long. CDR1 LGHNT and CDR2 FRNRAP come from the germline V gene. CDR3 nucleotide sequence: TGTGCTAGTGGTTCCCCGGACAGGAGCTCCTACGAGCAGTACTTC. Encoded protein: CASGSPDRSSYEQYF.

This rearrangement joins TRBV12-3 or TRBV12-4 to TRBJ1-3; D remains unclear. Trimming left V 5 bases short and J 0 bases short, with 14 bases between. The CDR3 is 16 amino acids. Here the CDR3 reads CASSVLGISSGNTIYF. Written as DNA, the CDR3 is TGTGCCAGCAGTGTCCTGGGGATAAGCTCTGGAAACACCATATATTTT.

This clonotype has at least ten counts. V usage is TRBV4-1 and J usage is TRBJ1-2; 9 bases fit TRBD1. The CDR3 contains 15 residues. Germline V gives CDR1 MGHRA, CDR2 YSYEKL. J was trimmed by 3 bases and V by 1 base; bases with no gene match: 3. This CDR3 is CASSQGGQGYYGYTF. CDR3 nucleotide sequence: TGCGCCAGCAGCCAAGGGGGACAGGGTTACTATGGCTACACCTTC.

This clonotype has a count of ten or more. The rearrangement uses TRBV6-1 and TRBJ1-5; 12 nucleotides line up with TRBD1. V was pared by 6 bases and J by 5 bases, with 8 bases of the junction left unmatched. Germline values: CDR1 MNHNS, CDR2 SASEGT. The CDR3 covers 16 residues. The CDR3 DNA reads as TGTGCCAGCAGCACACGGGACAGGGGGCGCGATCAGCCCCAGCATTTT. Protein sequence: CASSTRDRGRDQPQHF.

The chain joins TRBV27 to TRBJ2-5; 8 bases fit TRBD1. Trimming took 3 bases from V and 4 from J; bases not matched to a gene: 4. The CDR3 contains 14 residues. Germline V CDR1 and CDR2: MNHEY, SMNVEV (reference sequence). This CDR3 reads CASSFDRGVETQYF. The CDR3 DNA is TGTGCCAGCAGTTTTGACAGGGGAGTAGAGACCCAGTACTTC.

This clonotype was observed many times. This sequence joins TRBV5-1 and TRBJ1-3; D not certain. CDR3 size: 14 residues. V lost 0 bases and J lost 3, with 7 bases in between. Germline CDR1 reads SGHRS; CDR2 reads YFSETQ. CDR3 coding DNA: TGCGCCAGCAGCTTGGGGCAGGATGGAAACACCATATATTTT. As protein: CASSLGQDGNTIYF.

This clonotype was seen at least ten times. The chain couples TRBV12-3 or TRBV12-4 to TRBJ2-7, with D tentatively TRBD1 or TRBD2 (5 bases each). Deletions cut 7 bases from V and 2 bases from J, with 12 bases between. The CDR3 consists of 13 residues. The chain's CDR3 is CASTRDPTYEQYF. For the CDR3, the DNA is TGTGCCAGCACCAGGGACCCTACCTACGAGCAGTACTTC.

This clonotype has just a few counts. The gene calls are TRBV5-1 and TRBJ2-7; TRBD1 might be the D (5 bases). Per the germline V gene, CDR1 is SGHRS and CDR2 is YFSETQ. Trimming removed 0 bases at V and 12 bases at J, with 22 bases between. The CDR3 is made up of 15 amino acids. The CDR3, as DNA: TGCGCCAGCAGCTTGGGGGTTGTGGGGCCTCAAGGGCCGTACTTC. Translating it yields CASSLGVVGPQGPYF.

The J gene is TRBJ1-6, the V gene TRBV5-6; D might be TRBD1 (6 bases). The germline V gene has CDR1 SGHDT and CDR2 YYEEEE. V was pared by 3 bases and J by 6 bases, with 16 bases between. The CDR3 is 16 residues long. The chain's CDR3 is CASSSGPYRVNSPLHF. In DNA, the CDR3 is TGTGCCAGCAGCTCGGGACCTTACAGGGTTAATTCACCCCTCCACTTT.

This clonotype came up many times. J is TRBJ1-5 and V is TRBV2, with 8 bases lining up with TRBD1. The CDR3 loop spans 15 amino acids. Germline V gene lookup returns CDR1 SNHLY and CDR2 FYNNEI. After removal of 7 bases from V and 4 bases from J, the junction contained 9 bases not matched to a gene. The CDR3 DNA is TGTGCCAGCAAGGGAGCCAGGACAGGGAATCAGCCCCAGCATTTT. It yields the protein CASKGARTGNQPQHF.

This clonotype came up many times. The chain combines TRBV4-1 with TRBJ2-7, with D perhaps TRBD1 (5 bases). V was clipped by 2 bases and J by 0 bases, with 11 bases between them. Germline V lookup: CDR1 MGHRA, CDR2 YSYEKL. The CDR3 sequence is 15 residues long. CDR3 sequence (DNA): TGCGCCAGCAGCCAACCCACAGGAACCTCCTACGAGCAGTACTTC. It specifies CASSQPTGTSYEQYF.

This clonotype has a count of ten or more. The chain links TRBV29-1 to TRBJ1-2, with D possibly TRBD1 on 5 matching bases. Germline V CDR1 and CDR2: SQVTM, ANQGSEA. The CDR3 runs to 13 residues. Between the trimmed V and J ends, which lost 4 bases and 8 bases, there was a span of 17 bases. CDR3 nucleotide sequence: TGCAGCGTTGGTGGTCAGGGTAGCGTCGGCTACACCTTC. As protein: CSVGGQGSVGYTF.

The chain employs TRBV6-1 and TRBJ2-7; 9 nucleotides agree with TRBD1. The V gene end was trimmed by 4 bases and the J gene end by 7 bases; junction bases not matched to a gene: 5. Germline V gives CDR1 MNHNS, CDR2 SASEGT. The CDR3 contains 13 residues. The CDR3 spells CASSAGQGREQYV. The CDR3 DNA reads TGTGCCAGCAGTGCCGGACAGGGGAGGGAGCAGTACGTC.

To note about this clonotype: Since no conserved phenylalanine or tryptophan closes the CDR3, a read error is the likely cause. V and J are TRBV2 and TRBJ2-2; no definite D call. V was pared by 8 bases and J by 6 bases, with 10 bases between. CDR3 size: 12 residues. The germline V gene has CDR1 SNHLY and CDR2 FYNNEI. CDR3 DNA: TGTGCCAGCCAAGGAGACCCCGGGGAGCTGTTTTTG. This encodes CASQGDPGELFL.

This clonotype occurred many times. CDR3 protein: CASTERGVNLWETQYF. The CDR3 nucleotides read TGTGCCAGCACCGAGAGGGGGGTAAACCTCTGGGAGACCCAGTACTTC. The V gene is TRBV7-6, the J gene TRBJ2-5; D may be TRBD1 or TRBD2 (6 bases each). Germline-derived CDR1 and CDR2 are SGHVS and FNYEAQ. This CDR3 is built from 16 residues. The germline V and J ends were trimmed by 7 bases and 5 bases, with 23 bases remaining between them.

Only a few counts were recorded for this clonotype. This rearrangement joins TRBV15 to TRBJ1-5; D unclear. Trimming pared 1 base from V and 1 base from J, leaving 8 bases between. The CDR3 sequence is 15 residues long. CDR1 and CDR2 from the germline V gene are LNHNV and YYDKDF (reference sequence). The CDR3 region has the DNA TGTGCCACCAGCAGAGTGCTGGGGAGCAATCAGCCCCAGCATTTT. Amino acid sequence: CATSRVLGSNQPQHF. Combining the CDR3 with reference TRBV15 and TRBJ1-5 gives the whole variable domain DAMVIQNPRYQVTQFGKPVTLSCSQTLNHNVMYWYQQKSSQAPKLLFHYYDKDFNNEADTPDNFQSRRPNTSFCFLDIRSPGLGDTAMYLCATSRVLGSNQPQHFGDGTRLSIL.

This clonotype has at least ten counts. The CDR3 here is CASSLASASYEQYF. CDR3 nucleotides: TGCGCCAGCAGCTTGGCGTCAGCCTCCTACGAGCAGTACTTC. The rearrangement uses TRBV5-1 and TRBJ2-7, with D uncertain. Germline values: CDR1 SGHRS, CDR2 YFSETQ. V was pared by 0 bases and J by 0 bases, with 7 bases between. There are 14 residues in the CDR3. Full variable domain (remainder filled in from reference TRBV5-1 and TRBJ2-7): KAGVTQTPRYLIKTRGQQVTLSCSPISGHRSVSWYQQTPGQGLQFLFEYFSETQRNKGNFPGRFSGRQFSNSRSEMNVSTLELGDSALYLCASSLASASYEQYFGPGTRLTVT.

This clonotype was seen ten or more times. This chain uses TRBV6-4 with TRBJ1-6, with 7 bases lining up with TRBD1. The V and J ends lost 5 bases and 9 bases, in that order; junction bases with no gene match: 7. The CDR3 has 14 amino acids. The V gene's germline CDR1 is MRHNA and CDR2 SNTAGT. The CDR3 DNA sequence: TGTGCCAGCAGTAAACAGGGGACCGCTTCACCCCTCCACTTT. Its protein is CASSKQGTASPLHF.

This clonotype has a single count. This chain uses TRBV28 with TRBJ1-2; D not certain. This CDR3 has 15 amino acids. Germline V gives CDR1 MDHEN, CDR2 SYDVKM. Trimming took 5 bases from V and 4 from J, leaving 17 bases between them. This CDR3 reads CASSTHSGTSYGYTF. CDR3 coding DNA: TGTGCCAGCAGTACACACAGCGGAACCTCCTATGGCTACACCTTC.

This clonotype occurred many times. V is TRBV12-3 or TRBV12-4 and J is TRBJ1-1, with a weak D call TRBD1 (6 bases). The germline V and J ends were trimmed by 5 bases and 4 bases, with 20 bases remaining between them. The CDR3 sequence is 16 residues long. The CDR3 here is CASSPQQGAGITEAFF. The CDR3, as DNA: TGTGCCAGCAGTCCCCAACAGGGTGCGGGGATCACTGAAGCTTTCTTT.

This clonotype was seen many times. The V gene is TRBV5-1, the J gene TRBJ2-7, with D tentatively TRBD1 or TRBD2 (5 bases each). The CDR3 length is 14 residues. Germline V gives CDR1 SGHRS, CDR2 YFSETQ. The germline V and J ends were trimmed by 3 bases and 3 bases, with 13 bases remaining between them. CDR3 residues: CASSWDLPDYEQYF. The CDR3, as DNA: TGCGCCAGCAGCTGGGACCTCCCGGACTACGAGCAGTACTTC.

The J gene is TRBJ1-6, the V gene TRBV11-2; D is unresolved. CDR1 is SGHAT, CDR2 FQNNGV, per germline. Deletions cut 0 bases from V and 8 bases from J, with 2 bases between. This CDR3 comprises 12 residues. CDR3 DNA sequence: TGTGCCAGCAGCTTAGACGATTCACCCCTCCACTTT. Its translation is CASSLDDSPLHF.

This clonotype was found a few times. The chain has TRBV10-3 and TRBJ2-7; 8 positions match TRBD2. Per the germline V gene, CDR1 is ENHRY and CDR2 is SYGVKD. The J segment lost 6 bases and the V segment lost 0 bases, leaving 7 bases of the junction unmatched. This CDR3 contains 15 residues. Here the CDR3 reads CAISESVAGSSEQYF. The CDR3 DNA sequence: TGTGCCATCAGTGAGTCGGTAGCGGGATCGTCCGAGCAGTACTTC.